In its sample, the clone carrying this T cell receptor beta chain was seen many times. Its target is unknown. Unique molecular identifiers were affixed to single, distinct cDNA molecules. TCRdb re-called the 5' RACE reads through MiXCR, storing one row per CDR3 protein. Of about 44,000 distinct CDR3 sequences in the sample, around 6.1% were seen once. V lost 1 base to trimming and J lost 3 bases; unmatched junction nucleotides: 10. CDR3 length: 18 amino acids. Germline V gene lookup returns CDR1 SEHNR and CDR2 FQNEAQ (reference sequence). This entry belongs to a study of early T cells in non-severe SARS-CoV-2 infection. Study at large: Bulk RNA isolated from unsorted whole blood underwent sequencing; chains were not paired. Study-level results: Private and CD4 specificities were missed by VDJdb matching, which favored anti-spike CD8 responses.

The receptor was isolated from an adult who was a healthcare worker with PCR-confirmed SARS-CoV-2 infection or an uninfected control (not recorded which). The sample in question was whole blood, obtained at baseline. V and J are TRBV7-9 and TRBJ2-3, with 10 bases fitting TRBD1. CDR3 sequence (DNA): TGTGCCAGCAGCTTAGGATTGGGGACAGGGGCCCCGACAGATACGCAGTATTTT. This codes for CASSLGLGTGAPTDTQYF. The complete variable domain, with remaining parts taken from reference TRBV7-9 and TRBJ2-3, reads DTGVSQNPRHKITKRGQNVTFRCDPISEHNRLYWYRQTLGQGPEFLTYFQNEAQLEKSRLLSDRFSAERPKGSFSTLEIQRTEQGDSAMYLCASSLGLGTGAPTDTQYFGPGTRLTVL.